This TCR beta chain was captured by sequencing in a study of T cell responses to AZD1222 COVID-19 vaccine. This clone appeared a few times. Antigen: not known. The V gene lost 5 bases and the J gene lost 2 bases, with 15 bases spanning the gap. Germline CDR1 and CDR2: SNHLY and FYNNEI. There are 15 residues in the CDR3. General observations from the study: Reportedly, nearly half of unique spike TCRs recognized epitopes outside B.1.351/B.1.1.7 mutations. The donors showed a predominance of white British ancestry and of females, with possible underestimation of clonal diversity. Among those given AZD1222, only five to seven were seropositive at baseline.

Sequencing used immunoSEQ multiplex PCR; TCRdb keeps in-frame clones, though not all of them. The data contain roughly 45,000 clones, about 83% of them seen just once; the ten biggest clones take up around 6.6%. The origin of this receptor is an adult in good health. This specimen was peripheral blood, taken on day 0 of AZD1222 vaccination. The V call is TRBV2, the J call TRBJ2-5; possibly TRBD2 for D (6 bases). The CDR3 sequence is CASSRDLGLQETQYF. The CDR3 DNA reads TGTGCCAGCAGTCGGGACCTGGGACTGCAAGAGACCCAGTACTTC.